This T cell receptor beta chain originates from a study of OX40 agonist ivuxolimab in advanced cancers. With regard to this clone: Its target is unknown.

Baseline was the first blood sampling point, followed by cycle 4 day 1 and cycle 7 day 1. Data came from immunoSEQ multiplex PCR; TCRdb stores just in-frame clones and leaves some out. The sample includes about 30,000 clones, around 87% seen only once; the top ten take around 28%. Germline CDR1 is MGHRA and CDR2 is YSYEKL. The CDR3 contains 17 residues. The ends were cut back, 3 bases at V and 0 bases at J, with 18 bases in the middle. Overall study results and limits: A proportion of nonresponders additionally exhibited low normalized T-cell clonal expansion.

The sequence was collected from an adult with an advanced solid tumor such as melanoma, head and neck, liver or kidney cancer. Sequencing was performed on CD4+ or CD8+ T cells sorted from blood, taken in a trial of the OX40 agonist ivuxolimab. The rearrangement joins TRBV4-1 to TRBJ2-7, with D maybe TRBD2 (5 bases). The CDR3 DNA reads TGCGCCAGCAGCCAGATTTCCACCGTAGGGAGCTCCTACGAGCAGTACTTC. It translates to CASSQISTVGSSYEQYF.